Listed below are T cell receptor beta chains from one sample, sequenced in a study of T cells in Graves' hyperthyroidism and ophthalmopathy. From the multiplex PCR reads, TCRdb called clonotypes with MiXCR, one entry per CDR3 protein. Of almost 250,000 distinct CDR3 sequences listed, almost 25% are singletons. The sequencing sample was made of blood. The receptors were gathered from a middle-aged woman with Graves' ophthalmopathy. The CDR3 runs from the conserved cysteine through the conserved F or W. The D gene is left open where the match is weak. The size entry is marked missing in some rows and otherwise reads once, few, many or a size class.

TRBJ2-7,TRBV27,12,NA,many,TGTGCCATCAGGAAGGATTCCTACGAGCAGTACTTC,CAIRKDSYEQYF
TRBJ1-1,TRBV12-3/TRBV12-4,14,NA,NA,TGTGCCAGCAGTTTAGCCGTCCTCCCCACTGAAGCTTTCTTT,CASSLAVLPTEAFF
TRBJ2-5,TRBV13,14,TRBD2,many,TGTGCCAGCAGCCTAAAGGGCGGGAGCGAGACCCAGTACTTC,CASSLKGGSETQYF
TRBJ2-7,TRBV28,14,TRBD1,many,TGTGCCAGCAGCATTGGACAGGGGACCTACGAGCAGTACTTC,CASSIGQGTYEQYF
TRBJ1-6,TRBV28,15,NA,NA,TGTGCCACCTTAAAACAGGGCCTGGATAATTCACCCCTCCACTTT,CATLKQGLDNSPLHF
TRBJ2-7,TRBV10-3,12,TRBD2,many,TGTGCCATCAGTGAGCTAGCGGGGGAGCAGTACTTC,CAISELAGEQYF
TRBJ1-1,TRBV6-2/TRBV6-3,17,NA,NA,TGTGCCAGCAGGCAATCAACGAAGTGGTACATGAACACTGAAGCTTTCTTT,CASRQSTKWYMNTEAFF
TRBJ1-1,TRBV6-5,17,TRBD1,many,TGTGCCAGCAGTTACTTAGCCGGGACAGGCCACGGTACGGAAGCTTTCTTT,CASSYLAGTGHGTEAFF
TRBJ2-2,TRBV2,12,NA,many,TGTGCCAGCATTCATCCCACCGGGGAGCTGTTTTTT,CASIHPTGELFF
TRBJ2-2,TRBV27,14,NA,many,TGTGCCAGCAGTCCAACAGGGATGGGCGGGGAGCTGTTTTTT,CASSPTGMGGELFF
TRBJ2-5,TRBV29-1,14,TRBD1,many,TGCAGCGTCGACTTTGGACAGGGCGGAGAGACCCAGTACTTC,CSVDFGQGGETQYF
TRBJ2-7,TRBV30,16,TRBD1,NA,TGTGCCTGGAGATATATTCCGGGACAGGGTTCCTACGAGCAGTACTTC,CAWRYIPGQGSYEQYF
TRBJ1-1,TRBV3-1,16,NA,NA,TGTGCCAGCAGCCAAGGGGGTAGGGGAGAGAACACTGAAGCTTTCTTT,CASSQGGRGENTEAFF
TRBJ2-7,TRBV7-8,15,TRBD2,many,TGTGCCAGCAGCTTCTTTGAGGAGAGCGGGATAGGGCAGTACTTC,CASSFFEESGIGQYF
TRBJ2-7,TRBV29-1,12,NA,many,TGCAGCGTTTTTCTAGAAAGTTACGAGCAGTACTTC,CSVFLESYEQYF
TRBJ2-5,TRBV18,14,TRBD1,many,TGTGCCAGCTCCGGACAGGGGACGGGAGAGACCCAGTACTTC,CASSGQGTGETQYF
TRBJ2-5,TRBV18,15,NA,many,TGTGCCAGCTCACCACCGGTCGGGTACCAAGAGACCCAGTACTTC,CASSPPVGYQETQYF
TRBJ1-2,TRBV24-1,15,NA,NA,TGTGCCAGCAGTGAAGTTGTAGGGGGAATCTATGGCTACACCTTC,CASSEVVGGIYGYTF
TRBJ1-5,TRBV5-5,14,TRBD1,few,TGTGCCAGCAGCTTGTTTGGACAGGGGCAGCCCCAGCATTTT,CASSLFGQGQPQHF
TRBJ2-2,TRBV4-1,15,TRBD2,many,TGCGCCAGCAGTCTAGCGGGAGGGAACACCGGGGAGCTGTTTTTT,CASSLAGGNTGELFF
TRBJ2-5,TRBV5-6,15,NA,many,TGTGCCAGCAGCAGCGGATGGGTGGGAGTAGAGACCCAGTACTTC,CASSSGWVGVETQYF
TRBJ1-1,TRBV29-1,13,TRBD1,many,TGCAGCGATATGACAGGGACGAACACTGAAGCTTTCTTT,CSDMTGTNTEAFF
TRBJ1-5,TRBV20-1,16,NA,many,TGCAGTGCTAGCCCCGACAGGAGGAATAGCAATCAGCCCCAGCATTTT,CSASPDRRNSNQPQHF
TRBJ1-1,TRBV5-1,14,NA,few,TGCGCCAGCAGCGTGCAAGGGGGTTACACTGAAGCTTTCTTT,CASSVQGGYTEAFF
TRBJ2-7,TRBV9,15,TRBD1,many,TGTGCCAGCAGCCCCCGACAGGGCCCCAGCTACGAGCAGTACTTC,CASSPRQGPSYEQYF
TRBJ1-6,TRBV3-1,13,NA,few,TGTGCCAGCAGCCCGAGCATCGATTCACCCCTCCACTTT,CASSPSIDSPLHF
TRBJ1-1,TRBV24-1,13,NA,many,TGTGCCACCAGGGCCGGGCCGCACACTGAAGCTTTCTTT,CATRAGPHTEAFF
TRBJ2-7,TRBV2,12,NA,many,TGTGCCAGCTACAGGGACTCCTACGAGCAGTACTTC,CASYRDSYEQYF
TRBJ1-1,TRBV7-3,14,TRBD1,few,TGTGCCAGCAGCCCGACAGGGGTAGGCACTGAAGCTTTCTTT,CASSPTGVGTEAFF
TRBJ2-7,TRBV7-8,14,NA,many,TGTGCCAGCAGCTCCGGACATGACAGCTACGAGCAGTACTTC,CASSSGHDSYEQYF
TRBJ2-7,TRBV5-1,14,NA,many,TGCGCCAGCAGCTTACCGGGGGCGTGGTACGAGCAGTACTTC,CASSLPGAWYEQYF
TRBJ1-1,TRBV20-1,14,NA,many,TGCAGTGCTAGAGCCAGGGCCCCGGGTACTGAAGCTTTCTTT,CSARARAPGTEAFF
TRBJ2-7,TRBV5-1,14,NA,many,TGCGCCAGCAGCTTGGAACCAGGGTCCTACGAGCAGTACTTC,CASSLEPGSYEQYF
TRBJ2-7,TRBV7-2,12,NA,few,TGTGCCAGCAGCTTGGGGGGCCGAGTAAAGTACTTC,CASSLGGRVKYF
TRBJ1-5,TRBV6-5,15,NA,many,TGTGCCAGCAGACTGGGGGAGTATAGCAATCAGCCCCAGCATTTT,CASRLGEYSNQPQHF
TRBJ2-2,TRBV28,14,NA,many,TGTGCCAGCAGTTTAGACACCTACACCGGGGAGCTGTTTTTT,CASSLDTYTGELFF
TRBJ2-5,TRBV20-1,13,TRBD1,NA,TGCAGCGCGGCTACGGGACAGGAAGAGACCCAGTACTTC,CSAATGQEETQYF
TRBJ1-1,TRBV2,15,NA,many,TGTGCCAGCACCCCTGGCCCAGTTGTCGGCACTGAAGCTTTCTTT,CASTPGPVVGTEAFF
TRBJ1-5,TRBV2,15,TRBD1,few,TGTGCCAGCAGCGAACAGGGGCTGAGGGACCAGCCCCAGCATTTT,CASSEQGLRDQPQHF
TRBJ2-7,TRBV6-5,17,NA,NA,TGTGCCAGCAGTTACGCACCCCCCTTTATGGCCGTCCACGAGCAGTACTTC,CASSYAPPFMAVHEQYF
TRBJ2-7,TRBV5-5,16,TRBD1,few,TGTGCCAGCAGTAAGGAGGGGGGGACAGGGGACGACGAGCAGTACTTC,CASSKEGGTGDDEQYF
TRBJ1-1,TRBV7-8,15,NA,NA,TGTGCCAGCAGCTTAGGGTCCCAGGGGTGGACTGAAGCTTTCTTT,CASSLGSQGWTEAFF
TRBJ2-7,TRBV20-1,13,TRBD2,many,TGCAGTGCAGTAGCGGGGGTGTTCTACGAGCAGTACTTC,CSAVAGVFYEQYF
TRBJ2-7,TRBV20-1,15,TRBD2,many,TGCAGTGCTTTGGGACTAGCGGAAAGCTCCTACGAGCAGTACTTC,CSALGLAESSYEQYF
TRBJ2-7,TRBV28,11,NA,many,TGTGCCAGCAGTTTAAATCACGGGCAGTACTTC,CASSLNHGQYF
TRBJ2-7,TRBV12-3/TRBV12-4,13,NA,NA,TGTGCCAGCAGTTTTGGGCAGGGCGGCGAGCAGTACTTC,CASSFGQGGEQYF
TRBJ1-5,TRBV25-1,12,NA,many,TGTGCCAGCAGCGCAGGGTTCCAGCCCCAGCATTTT,CASSAGFQPQHF
TRBJ1-1,TRBV6-5,14,NA,many,TGTGCCAGCAGTTACGGGGTAGGGGACACTGAAGCTTTCTTT,CASSYGVGDTEAFF
TRBJ2-2,TRBV6-1,16,NA,many,TGTGCCAGCAGTGACAGCGGCAAAAGAACCACCGGGGAGCTGTTTTTT,CASSDSGKRTTGELFF
TRBJ1-3,TRBV12-3/TRBV12-4,14,NA,many,TGTGCCAGCAGAGTGATCAGCTCTGGAAACACCATATATTTT,CASRVISSGNTIYF
TRBJ1-1,TRBV28,12,NA,NA,TGTGCCAGCAGACCCTCTTGGACTGAAGCTTTCTTT,CASRPSWTEAFF
TRBJ2-7,TRBV3-1,12,NA,many,TGTGCCAGCAGCTCACAGGCGGGGGAGCAGTACTTC,CASSSQAGEQYF
TRBJ2-5,TRBV7-3,14,TRBD2,many,TGTGCCAGCAGTTTAGCCGCGGGAGTAGAGACCCAGTACTTC,CASSLAAGVETQYF
TRBJ2-5,TRBV2,13,NA,many,TGTGCCAGCATGGGACGGAGAGAAGAGACCCAGTACTTC,CASMGRREETQYF
TRBJ2-7,TRBV28,14,TRBD2,many,TGTGCCAGCAGTTTAGGGGGACTAGCTTGGGAGCAGTACTTC,CASSLGGLAWEQYF
TRBJ2-7,TRBV5-1,14,NA,NA,TGCGCCAGCAGCTTGGCCGGCGGGGTCGACGAGCAGTACTTC,CASSLAGGVDEQYF
TRBJ1-2,TRBV18,13,TRBD1,many,TGTGCCAGCTCACCGGACAGGGTCTATGGCTACACCTTC,CASSPDRVYGYTF
TRBJ2-6,TRBV28,13,NA,many,TGTGCCAGCAGTCAAACTTGGGCCAACGTCCTGACTTTC,CASSQTWANVLTF
TRBJ2-7,TRBV6-1,14,NA,NA,TGTGCCAGCAGTGACCGAAGGCCACAGGGAGGGCAGTACTTC,CASSDRRPQGGQYF
TRBJ2-5,TRBV7-2,11,NA,many,TGTGCCAGCAGCTTTATGGAGACCCAGTACTTC,CASSFMETQYF